These 10 T cell receptor beta chains were all obtained from the same sample, sequenced in a study of Ad26.COV2.S vaccination and SARS-CoV-2 variants (dated by TCRdb to about 2021). Library construction relied on the immunoSEQ multiplex PCR assay. TCRdb obtained this table from immuneACCESS and retained in-frame rearrangements with V and J assigned. These tables miss some clones; where compared with another copy, unresolved V genes account for less than half of the shortfall, and the remainder is unexplained. The sample yields some 640,000 clones; roughly 90% were counted once. In total, the top ten clones hold over 1.3% of the sample. This sample's treatment or condition label indicates: around 19 received Ad26.COV2.S at low or high dose, single or two shots; about 5 received placebo; per-sample allocation not given. For vaccine and placebo recipients, repertoires were sequenced using samples collected on day 63 after the first injection.

The sample here was peripheral blood, taken in a trial of Ad26.COV2.S vaccine versus placebo. Receptor source: a person aged 18 to 59 who received the Ad26.COV2.S COVID-19 vaccine or a placebo.

J is TRBJ2-2 and V is TRBV6-2 or TRBV6-3, with TRBD1 matching 7 bases. V shed 5 bases and J 5 bases; nucleotides not matched to a gene: 5. Germline V lookup: CDR1 MNHEY, CDR2 SVGEGT. CDR3 length: 14 amino acids. The CDR3 DNA is TGTGCCAGCAGTAGACAGGGAAGGACCGGGGAGCTGTTTTTT. This encodes CASSRQGRTGELFF.

As for this clone: Other DNA sequences in this sample translate to the same CDR3. The rearrangement links TRBV18 to TRBJ2-1, with D perhaps TRBD1 (5 bases). V dropped 3 bases and J dropped 10 bases, with 10 bases sitting between them. The CDR3 contains 12 residues. Germline V gives CDR1 KGHSH, CDR2 LQKENI. CDR3 loop: CASSPQGNEQFF. DNA of the CDR3: TGTGCCAGCTCACCTCAGGGTAACGAGCAGTTCTTC. Full variable domain (remainder filled in from reference TRBV18 and TRBJ2-1): NAGVMQNPRHLVRRRGQEARLRCSPMKGHSHVYWYRQLPEEGLKFMVYLQKENIIDESGMPKERFSAEFPKEGPSILRIQQVVRGDSAAYFCASSPQGNEQFFGPGTRLTVL.

J is TRBJ1-4 and V is TRBV5-4, with 7 bases fitting TRBD1. Germline CDR1 is SGHNT and CDR2 is YYREEE (reference sequence). Unmatched junction bases numbered 7, after V lost 5 bases and J lost 3 bases. The CDR3 length is 15 residues. CDR3 loop: CASSTGQAANEKLFF. CDR3 bases: TGTGCCAGCAGTACCGGACAGGCGGCTAATGAAAAACTGTTTTTT.

Concerning this clone: This specimen includes other DNA sequences encoding the same CDR3. The chain has TRBV18 and TRBJ1-1; perhaps TRBD1 as D (6 bases). V lost 1 base and J 3 bases, leaving 6 bases between the germline ends. Germline lookup yields CDR1 KGHSH and CDR2 LQKENI. The CDR3 consists of 13 residues. CDR3 DNA sequence: TGTGCCAGCTCACCACAGGGGGACACTGAAGCTTTCTTT. This gives the protein CASSPQGDTEAFF. The full variable domain, rest sourced from reference TRBV18 and TRBJ1-1, is NAGVMQNPRHLVRRRGQEARLRCSPMKGHSHVYWYRQLPEEGLKFMVYLQKENIIDESGMPKERFSAEFPKEGPSILRIQQVVRGDSAAYFCASSPQGDTEAFFGQGTRLTVV.

This clone has a handful of counts. The rearrangement uses TRBV7-9 and TRBJ1-2, with D unresolved. The V and J ends lost 4 bases and 7 bases respectively, with 7 bases between them. Germline values: CDR1 SEHNR, CDR2 FQNEAQ (reference sequence). CDR3 length equals 11 residues. This chain's CDR3 is CASSSSIGYTF. The CDR3 nucleotides are TGTGCCAGCAGCTCATCGATTGGCTACACCTTC. The full variable domain, in which reference TRBV7-9 and TRBJ1-2 provide the parts outside the CDR3, is DTGVSQNPRHKITKRGQNVTFRCDPISEHNRLYWYRQTLGQGPEFLTYFQNEAQLEKSRLLSDRFSAERPKGSFSTLEIQRTEQGDSAMYLCASSSSIGYTFGSGTRLTVV.

The rearrangement joins TRBV10-2 to TRBJ2-7; no clear D gene. This CDR3 spans 10 amino acids. Trimming cost V 8 bases and J 3 bases, with 5 bases left between them. From germline, CDR1 is WSHSY and CDR2 SAAADI. CDR3 residues: CASADYEQYF. The CDR3 DNA sequence: TGCGCCAGCGCAGACTACGAGCAGTACTTC.

Remarks on this clone: One junction end disagrees with the germline gene, perhaps due to a read error. The chain has TRBV19 and TRBJ1-1; perhaps TRBD1 as D (5 bases). Looked up from germline, CDR1 is LNHDA and CDR2 is SQIVND (reference sequence). This CDR3 comprises 13 residues. CDR3 amino acids: CASSLDRNTEAFF. The CDR3 DNA sequence: TGTGCCAGTAGTTTAGACAGGAACACTGAAGCTTTCTTT.

The chain has TRBV6-6 and TRBJ1-2, with unresolved D. Between the trimmed V and J ends, which lost 0 bases and 7 bases, there was a span of 9 bases. Germline CDR1 and CDR2: MNHNY and SVGAGI (reference sequence). This CDR3 has 13 residues. CDR3 amino acids: CASSYSSGPGYTF. The CDR3 DNA reads as TGTGCCAGCAGTTACTCGAGTGGGCCTGGCTACACCTTC.

The chain links TRBV19 to TRBJ1-5; 9 bases map to TRBD1. CDR1 LNHDA and CDR2 SQIVND come from the germline V gene (reference sequence). This CDR3 region has 14 residues. The ends lost 3 bases at V and 5 bases at J; junction bases unmatched: 2. In DNA, the CDR3 is TGTGCCAGTAGTATGGGACAGGGTTATCAGCCCCAGCATTTT. Translation: CASSMGQGYQPQHF. The full variable domain, completed using reference TRBV19 and TRBJ1-5, is DGGITQSPKYLFRKEGQNVTLSCEQNLNHDAMYWYRQDPGQGLRLIYYSQIVNDFQKGDIAEGYSVSREKKESFPLTVTSAQKNPTAFYLCASSMGQGYQPQHFGDGTRLSIL.

The chain employs TRBV2 and TRBJ1-2, with TRBD1 matching over 7 bases. From germline, CDR1 is SNHLY and CDR2 FYNNEI. V was pared by 5 bases and J by 4 bases, with 7 bases of the junction left unmatched. The length of the CDR3 is 14 residues. CDR3 in DNA: TGTGCCAGCAGTCCGGGACAGATCGTCTATGGCTACACCTTC. Translated, it gives CASSPGQIVYGYTF.